The 8 T cell receptor beta chains below were found in one sample sequenced in a study of Tregs in tolerant kidney transplant recipients. Clones were read by immunoSEQ multiplex PCR, and TCRdb kept only the in-frame ones, dropping some. The sample's table shows roughly 32,000 clones. Here the sequenced sample was CD8+ T cells from blood, taken before the transplant. Receptors were obtained from a human donor who received a combined kidney and bone marrow transplant.

As to this clone: With the read ending 3 residues before the CDR3 end, the germline J gene is used to fill in that end. This chain links TRBV6-2 or TRBV6-3 with TRBJ2-1; D unclear. The CDR3 covers 12 residues. The germline V gene encodes CDR1 MNHEY and CDR2 SVGEGT. V was trimmed by 4 bases and J by 6 bases, leaving 7 bases between them. CDR3 DNA (partial): TGTGCCAGCAGTTGGCTCGTCAATGAG. It yields the protein CASSWLVNE. From start to end, the CDR3 is CASSWLVNEQFF.

A word on this clone: The observed sequence ends 3 residues before the CDR3 terminus, with the missing tail filled in from the germline J gene. The rearrangement links TRBV28 to TRBJ1-5; TRBD1 aligns across 8 bases. CDR1 and CDR2 (germline): MDHEN, SYDVKM. The CDR3 consists of 15 residues. J lost 4 bases, V lost 11 bases, and 13 bases had no gene match. The CDR3 DNA, read in part, is TGTGCCGGATCCAGTGGACAGGGAGCAAATCAGCCC. Translated: CAGSSGQGANQP. The CDR3 reads in full as CAGSSGQGANQPQHF.

CDR3 region: CASSPAITEAFF. The CDR3 bases that were read are TGTGCCAGCAGCCCTGCTATAACTGAA. The gene calls are TRBV7-6 and TRBJ1-1; D is uncertain. Read sequence stops 3 residues before the CDR3 end, and the germline J gene provides the missing end. This CDR3 has 12 amino acids. CDR1 is SGHVS, CDR2 FNYEAQ, per germline. The V end lost 5 bases, the J end lost 5 bases, and 9 bases lay between the germline ends. Based on the CDR3 plus reference TRBV7-6 and TRBJ1-1, the full variable domain is GAGVSQSPRYKVTKRGQDVALRCDPISGHVSLYWYRQALGQGPEFLTYFNYEAQQDKSGLPNDRFSAERPEGSISTLTIQRTEQRDSAMYRCASSPAITEAFFGQGTRLTVV.

As concerns this clone: The read halts 3 residues ahead of the CDR3 end, with the missing end drawn from the germline J gene. The chain is built from TRBV19 and TRBJ1-5; D may be TRBD1 (6 bases). With 5 bases removed from V and 0 bases from J, the gap between germline ends came to 11 bases. The CDR3 sequence is 15 residues long. Germline V gene data show CDR1 as LNHDA and CDR2 as SQIVND (reference sequence). Incomplete CDR3 DNA: TGTGCCAGTAGTCCCTGGACAGTTAGCAATCAGCCC. This gives the protein CASSPWTVSNQP. In full, the CDR3 is CASSPWTVSNQPQHF.

With regard to this clone: The read ends 3 residues early relative to the CDR3; the germline J gene fills the gap. This chain links TRBV5-1 with TRBJ2-1; possibly TRBD2 for D (5 bases). Trimming left V 1 base short and J 9 bases short, with 11 bases between. This CDR3 region has 13 residues. CDR1 and CDR2 from the germline V gene are SGHRS and YFSETQ. The part of the CDR3 DNA that was read is TGCGCCAGCAGCTTGCCACTAGGAGGTGAG. This sequence encodes CASSLPLGGE. The full CDR3 protein is CASSLPLGGEQFF.

Details on this clone: The read is 3 residues too short to cover the CDR3 end, so that end is filled in from the germline J gene. The J gene is TRBJ2-7, the V gene TRBV5-4; 7 bases match TRBD2. The trim removed 0 bases at V and 5 bases at J, leaving 5 bases unmatched. CDR1 is SGHNT and CDR2 is YYREEE in the germline V gene (reference sequence). CDR3 length: 14 amino acids. CDR3 in amino acids: CASSLAGLPHEQYF. The DNA read from the CDR3 is TGTGCCAGCAGCTTGGCGGGACTACCCCACGAG. Full variable domain (outside the CDR3, taken from reference TRBV5-4 and TRBJ2-7): ETGVTQSPTHLIKTRGQQVTLRCSSQSGHNTVSWYQQALGQGPQFIFQYYREEENGRGNFPPRFSGLQFPNYSSELNVNALELDDSALYLCASSLAGLPHEQYFGPGTRLTVT.

Comment on this clone: The read is 3 residues too short to cover the CDR3 end, so that end is filled in from the germline J gene. V is TRBV29-1 and J is TRBJ2-7; a possible D gene is TRBD2 (6 bases). Germline values: CDR1 SQVTM, CDR2 ANQGSEA. CDR3 size: 12 residues. V lost 0 bases to trimming and J lost 5 bases, with 8 bases between them. The CDR3 reads CSVEDREDEQYF. The sequenced CDR3 bases are TGCAGCGTTGAAGACAGGGAGGACGAG.

A word on this clone: The read terminates 3 residues ahead of where the CDR3 ends, so the germline J gene completes it. The chain recombines TRBV5-5 with TRBJ1-5; D unclear. Germline V CDR1 and CDR2: SGHKS, YYEKEE (reference sequence). CDR3 length: 14 residues. V gave up 1 base and J gave up 0 bases, with 5 bases separating them. The DNA read from the CDR3 is TGTGCCAGCAGCTTGCCGTATAGCAATCAGCCC. It translates to CASSLPYSNQP. The CDR3 in its entirety is CASSLPYSNQPQHF.